This T cell receptor beta chain was obtained from a study of OX40 agonist ivuxolimab in advanced cancers. The wider study: Enrolled patients in dose escalation had cancers that were hepatocellular carcinoma, melanoma, renal cell or head and neck cancer. Overall study results and limits: Antigen specificity of clonally expanded peripheral T cells was not established.

There are 13 residues in the CDR3. Germline CDR1 reads SGHAT; CDR2 reads FQNNGV. After removal of 7 bases from V and 6 bases from J, the junction contained 8 bases not matched to a gene. The assay was immunoSEQ multiplex PCR, and TCRdb's table has in-frame clones only and misses some. The sample lists roughly 80,000 clones, 75% to 90% occurring once. About this clone: Its antigen remains unknown.

The receptor was derived from an adult with an advanced solid tumor such as melanoma, head and neck, liver or kidney cancer. This rearrangement joins TRBV11-2 to TRBJ1-2; TRBD1 matches 7 bases. The source was CD4+ or CD8+ T cells sorted from blood, collected in a trial of the OX40 agonist ivuxolimab. The CDR3 nucleotides are TGTGCCAGCACTGACAGGGTGATGAATGGCTACACCTTC. It is translated as CASTDRVMNGYTF. Supplemented by reference TRBV11-2 and TRBJ1-2, the full variable domain reads EAGVAQSPRYKIIEKRQSVAFWCNPISGHATLYWYQQILGQGPKLLIQFQNNGVVDDSQLPKDRFSAERLKGVDSTLKIQPAKLEDSAVYLCASTDRVMNGYTFGSGTRLTVV.